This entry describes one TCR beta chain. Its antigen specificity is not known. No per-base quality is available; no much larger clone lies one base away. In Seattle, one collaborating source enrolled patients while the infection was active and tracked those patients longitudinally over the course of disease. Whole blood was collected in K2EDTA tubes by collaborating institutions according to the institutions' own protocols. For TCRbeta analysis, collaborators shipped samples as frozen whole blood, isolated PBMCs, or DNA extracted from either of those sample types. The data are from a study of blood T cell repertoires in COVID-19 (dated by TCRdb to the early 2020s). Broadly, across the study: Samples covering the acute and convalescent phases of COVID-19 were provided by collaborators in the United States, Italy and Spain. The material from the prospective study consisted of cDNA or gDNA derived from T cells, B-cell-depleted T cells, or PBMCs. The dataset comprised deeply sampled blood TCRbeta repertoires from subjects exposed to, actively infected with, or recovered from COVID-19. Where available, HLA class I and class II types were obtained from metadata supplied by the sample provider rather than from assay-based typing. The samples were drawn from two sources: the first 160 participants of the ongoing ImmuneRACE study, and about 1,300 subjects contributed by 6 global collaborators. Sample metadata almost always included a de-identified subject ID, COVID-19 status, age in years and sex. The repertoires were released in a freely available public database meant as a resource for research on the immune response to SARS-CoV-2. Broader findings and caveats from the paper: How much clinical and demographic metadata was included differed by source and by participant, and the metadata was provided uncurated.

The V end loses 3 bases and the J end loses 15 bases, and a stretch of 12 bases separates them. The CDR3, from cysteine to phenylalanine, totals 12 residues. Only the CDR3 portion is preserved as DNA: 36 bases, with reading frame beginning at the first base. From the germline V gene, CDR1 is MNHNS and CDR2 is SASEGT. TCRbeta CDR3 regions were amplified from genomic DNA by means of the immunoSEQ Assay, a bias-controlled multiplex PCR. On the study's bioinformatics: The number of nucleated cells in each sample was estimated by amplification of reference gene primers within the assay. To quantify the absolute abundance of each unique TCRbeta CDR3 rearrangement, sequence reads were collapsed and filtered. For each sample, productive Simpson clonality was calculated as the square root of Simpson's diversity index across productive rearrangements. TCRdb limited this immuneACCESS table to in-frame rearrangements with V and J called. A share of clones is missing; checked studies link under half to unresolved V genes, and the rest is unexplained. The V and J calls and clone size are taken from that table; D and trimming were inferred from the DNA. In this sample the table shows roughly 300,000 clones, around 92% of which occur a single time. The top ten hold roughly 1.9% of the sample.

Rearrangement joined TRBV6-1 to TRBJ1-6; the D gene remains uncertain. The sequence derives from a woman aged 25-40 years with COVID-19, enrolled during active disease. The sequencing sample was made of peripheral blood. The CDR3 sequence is CASSESESHLHF. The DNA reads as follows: TGTGCCAGCAGTGAGTCCGAGTCTCACCTCCACTTT.